These 28 T cell receptor beta chains originate from one sample sequenced in a study of T cell responses to AZD1222 COVID-19 vaccine. Using immunoSEQ multiplex PCR, the repertoire was profiled, and TCRdb retains in-frame clones only, with some absent. The data hold 130,000 to 150,000 clones, with more than 70% observed a single time. Here the sequenced sample was peripheral blood, taken on day 0 of AZD1222 vaccination. Every receptor here comes from an adult in good health.

The J gene is TRBJ1-2, the V gene TRBV29-1, with 12 nucleotides matching TRBD1. CDR3 length: 12 amino acids. V lost 7 bases and J lost 4; bases outside the gene matches: 1. CDR1 is SQVTM and CDR2 is ANQGSEA in the germline V gene. The CDR3 spells CSGDRGPYGYTF. For the CDR3, the DNA is TGCAGCGGGGACAGGGGGCCCTATGGCTACACCTTC.

The V gene is TRBV28, the J gene TRBJ2-1; 9 bases are a match to TRBD2. V trimming: 7 bases; J trimming: 3 bases; junction bases outside the gene matches: 4. Germline lookup yields CDR1 MDHEN and CDR2 SYDVKM. This CDR3 spans 14 amino acids. As DNA, the CDR3 is TGTGCCAGCAAAAATAGCGGGAGCTACAATGAGCAGTTCTTC. It specifies CASKNSGSYNEQFF.

This chain connects TRBV27 to TRBJ1-4, with D possibly being TRBD1 (5 bases). CDR1 and CDR2 (germline): MNHEY, SMNVEV (reference sequence). CDR3 size: 17 residues. Trimming shortened V by 5 bases and J by 3 bases, and 19 bases separated the two germline ends. The CDR3 loop is CASSPSGSGWANEKLFF. For the CDR3, the DNA is TGTGCCAGCAGTCCTTCCGGCTCAGGGTGGGCTAATGAAAAACTGTTTTTT.

In DNA, the CDR3 is TGTGCCAGCGGGACAGGGATCTATGGGGAGCAGTACTTC. This encodes CASGTGIYGEQYF. This chain joins TRBV9 and TRBJ2-7, with TRBD1 matching 9 bases. After removal of 7 bases from V and 7 bases from J, the junction contained 9 bases not matched to a gene. Germline V CDR1 and CDR2: SGDLS, YYNGEE. The length of the CDR3 is 13 residues.

The chain links TRBV9 to TRBJ2-3, with 12 bases lining up with TRBD2. Trimming cost V 4 bases and J 5 bases; bases outside gene matches: 8. Per germline, CDR1 SGDLS and CDR2 YYNGEE. This CDR3 is built from 16 residues. DNA of the CDR3: TGTGCCAGCAGCCCCCGACTAGCGGGAGCGTTAGATACGCAGTATTTT. This translates into CASSPRLAGALDTQYF.

V gene TRBV4-2 combines with J gene TRBJ2-1; 8 positions match TRBD1. CDR3 length: 16 residues. CDR1 LGHNA and CDR2 YNFKEQ come from the germline V gene. Germline trimming cut 0 bases from V and 7 bases from J; bases unmatched to any gene: 8. CDR3 DNA: TGTGCCAGCAGCCAAGAAAGCCAGGGGGCCTTGAATGAGCAGTTCTTC. Amino acid sequence: CASSQESQGALNEQFF.

In its sample, this clone was seen once. The chain is built from TRBV2 and TRBJ1-5, with D maybe TRBD1 (6 bases). This CDR3 is built from 15 residues. Trimming took off 6 bases at V and 0 bases at J, with 12 bases between the two ends. CDR1 is SNHLY, CDR2 FYNNEI, per germline. The CDR3 nucleotides read TGTGCCAGCAGGGCCGGGACAAATAGCAATCAGCCCCAGCATTTT. Translation gives CASRAGTNSNQPQHF. The full variable domain, completed using reference TRBV2 and TRBJ1-5, is EPEVTQTPSHQVTQMGQEVILRCVPISNHLYFYWYRQILGQKVEFLVSFYNNEISEKSEIFDDQFSVERPDGSNFTLKIRSTKLEDSAMYFCASRAGTNSNQPQHFGDGTRLSIL.

This chain uses TRBV4-3 with TRBJ2-3; 13 bases are shared with TRBD2. This CDR3 region has 21 residues. Losses at the gene ends were 1 base for V and 3 bases for J; bases not matched to a gene: 16. Germline V lookup: CDR1 LGHNA, CDR2 YSLEER. The CDR3 DNA is TGCGCCAGCAGCCAAGGGCCAGTGGCTATGACTAGCGGGAGGACTACAGATACGCAGTATTTT. It encodes CASSQGPVAMTSGRTTDTQYF.

V is TRBV9 and J is TRBJ1-1; D is uncertain. There are 17 residues in the CDR3. Germline CDR1 reads SGDLS; CDR2 reads YYNGEE. The V end lost 0 bases, the J end lost 2 bases, and 17 bases lay between the germline ends. The CDR3 region has the DNA TGTGCCAGCAGCGTAGGGGAGATGCAGCGAGGAAACACTGAAGCTTTCTTT. Amino acid sequence: CASSVGEMQRGNTEAFF.

The chain employs TRBV15 and TRBJ1-4; D ambiguous. V gave up 6 bases and J gave up 1 base, with 12 bases separating them. This CDR3 has 15 residues. CDR1 is LNHNV, CDR2 YYDKDF, per germline (reference sequence). Written as DNA, the CDR3 is TGTGCCACCAGTGTCGGATCGAAAACTAATGAAAAACTGTTTTTT. Translation: CATSVGSKTNEKLFF.

The chain joins TRBV4-1 to TRBJ1-5; no reliable D call. The germline CDR1 and CDR2 sequences are MGHRA and YSYEKL. The V gene lost 0 bases and the J gene lost 0 bases, with 9 bases spanning the gap. This CDR3 has 16 residues. CDR3 DNA sequence: TGCGCCAGCAGCCAAGATCCGGGGAATAGCAATCAGCCCCAGCATTTT. Amino acids: CASSQDPGNSNQPQHF.

The CDR3 region has the DNA TGTGCCAGCAGCCAAGACCTGGTATACGGGGAAAAACTGTTTTTT. Its translation: CASSQDLVYGEKLFF. This chain connects TRBV14 to TRBJ1-4; no clear D. In germline, CDR1 is SGHDN, CDR2 FVKESK. CDR3 length: 15 amino acids. V was clipped by 0 bases and J by 8 bases, with 13 bases between them.

The chain uses TRBV19 and TRBJ1-5, with 7 bases lining up with TRBD1. This CDR3 has 15 residues. CDR1 is LNHDA, CDR2 SQIVND, per germline (reference sequence). The J segment lost 0 bases and the V segment lost 6 bases, leaving 5 bases of the junction unmatched. The CDR3 nucleotides are TGTGCCAGTAGGGGACAGCTCTATAGCAATCAGCCCCAGCATTTT. This gives the protein CASRGQLYSNQPQHF.

The rearrangement joins TRBV2 to TRBJ1-2, with 9 bases aligning to TRBD1. This CDR3 has 15 residues. Germline CDR1 and CDR2: SNHLY and FYNNEI. With 7 bases clipped from V and 4 bases from J, the junction kept 10 bases outside the gene matches. The CDR3 is CASIGGTGLFYGYTF. DNA for the CDR3: TGTGCCAGCATAGGAGGGACAGGGCTCTTCTATGGCTACACCTTC.

The CDR3 region is CASSFNSRGDEQFF. The DNA of the CDR3 is TGTGCCAGCAGCTTCAACTCCAGGGGTGATGAGCAGTTCTTC. The V gene is TRBV11-2, the J gene TRBJ2-1; a possible D gene is TRBD1 (6 bases). V was pared by 3 bases and J by 8 bases, with 14 bases between. This CDR3 is built from 14 residues. Germline CDR1 is SGHAT and CDR2 is FQNNGV. Full variable domain (outside the CDR3, taken from reference TRBV11-2 and TRBJ2-1): EAGVAQSPRYKIIEKRQSVAFWCNPISGHATLYWYQQILGQGPKLLIQFQNNGVVDDSQLPKDRFSAERLKGVDSTLKIQPAKLEDSAVYLCASSFNSRGDEQFFGPGTRLTVL.

The CDR3 spells CASSLPGTGGTDPYEQYF. The CDR3 nucleotides are TGTGCCAGCAGCCTCCCCGGGACAGGGGGCACTGACCCCTACGAGCAGTACTTC. The chain has TRBV4-2 and TRBJ2-7; TRBD1 matches at 12 bases. The CDR3 has 18 amino acids. J was trimmed by 2 bases and V by 4 bases; bases with no gene match: 12. Per germline, CDR1 LGHNA and CDR2 YNFKEQ.

The CDR3 here is CSARVQETQYF. DNA of the CDR3: TGCAGTGCTCGGGTCCAAGAGACCCAGTACTTC. The chain combines TRBV20-1 with TRBJ2-5; D remains unclear. CDR1 and CDR2 (germline): DFQATT, SNEGSKA (reference sequence). Trimming stripped 5 bases from V and 1 base from J, with 5 bases between. The CDR3 is 11 amino acids.

This chain links TRBV19 with TRBJ2-1; 7 nucleotides line up with TRBD1. The CDR3 is 16 residues long. The V gene end was trimmed by 5 bases and the J gene end by 9 bases; junction bases not matched to a gene: 16. Germline loops: CDR1 LNHDA, CDR2 SQIVND (reference sequence). The chain's CDR3 is CASSVQARGRTGEQFF. The CDR3, as DNA: TGTGCCAGTAGTGTACAGGCCCGAGGCCGGACAGGTGAGCAGTTCTTC.

The rearrangement uses TRBV6-5 and TRBJ1-2; D gene uncertain. The CDR3 runs to 13 residues. The germline gives CDR1 MNHEY, CDR2 SVGAGI. V was pared by 0 bases and J by 4 bases, with 6 bases between. The CDR3 loop reads CASSYSTGYGYTF. In nucleotides, the CDR3 is TGTGCCAGCAGTTACTCGACGGGCTATGGCTACACCTTC.

The rearrangement links TRBV5-5 to TRBJ1-1, with 7 nucleotides matching TRBD1. The V gene's germline CDR1 is SGHKS and CDR2 YYEKEE (reference sequence). V lost 3 bases and J lost 7; bases outside the gene matches: 3. This CDR3 has 12 amino acids. CDR3 sequence reads: CASSSGQHEAFF. DNA of the CDR3: TGTGCCAGCAGCTCGGGACAGCATGAAGCTTTCTTT.

V usage is TRBV7-3 and J usage is TRBJ2-2, with 7 nucleotides matching TRBD1. The germline CDR1 and CDR2 sequences are SGHTA and FQGTGA. The junction had 7 bases not matched to a gene; V was cut back by 5 bases and J by 7 bases. The CDR3 length is 14 residues. CDR3 amino acids: CASSATGVGGELFF. In nucleotides, the CDR3 is TGTGCCAGCAGCGCAACAGGGGTTGGCGGGGAGCTGTTTTTT.

This clone was detected only once. CDR3 protein: CAWSMSGRDPYNEQFF. CDR3 nucleotide sequence: TGTGCCTGGAGTATGAGCGGGAGGGATCCCTACAATGAGCAGTTCTTC. The chain is built from TRBV30 and TRBJ2-1; 10 nucleotides match TRBD2. The CDR3 length is 16 residues. The junction had 6 bases not matched to a gene; V was cut back by 2 bases and J by 2 bases. Germline CDR1 GTSNPN, CDR2 SVGIG (reference sequence).

The chain is built from TRBV29-1 and TRBJ2-2; TRBD1 is a possible D gene (6 bases). Looked up from germline, CDR1 is SQVTM and CDR2 is ANQGSEA. This CDR3 has 13 amino acids. The germline V and J ends were trimmed by 4 bases and 1 base, with 7 bases remaining between them. The CDR3 bases are TGCAGCGTTGGCAGGGGGAACACCGGGGAGCTGTTTTTT. Translated: CSVGRGNTGELFF.

This clone was counted once. The chain carries TRBV21-1 and TRBJ1-2. TRBV21-1 is assigned pseudogene status. There are 18 residues in the CDR3. The CDR3 loop reads CASSKWRETERGTYGYTF. CDR3 DNA: TGTGCCAGCAGCAAATGGAGGGAGACCGAGCGCGGGACGTATGGCTACACCTTC.

The CDR3 reads CASSLAGGYTQYF. The CDR3 DNA is TGTGCCAGCAGCTTGGCCGGGGGTTATACGCAGTATTTT. The V and J genes are TRBV5-6 and TRBJ2-3; D may be TRBD2 (6 bases). The V end was cut by 0 bases, the J end by 7 bases, with 9 bases between. The CDR3 spans 13 residues. Germline V CDR1 and CDR2: SGHDT, YYEEEE.

The chain has TRBV7-8 and TRBJ2-7; unclear D gene. Germline V gene lookup returns CDR1 SGHVS and CDR2 FQNEAQ. V was pared by 6 bases and J by 6 bases, with 12 bases between. The CDR3 consists of 12 residues. CDR3 nucleotide sequence: TGTGCCAGCAGGGCTAGTGGCGGCGAGCAGTACTTC. Protein: CASRASGGEQYF.

This chain uses TRBV27 with TRBJ2-7; TRBD2 might be the D (5 bases). Per germline, CDR1 MNHEY and CDR2 SMNVEV (reference sequence). V gave up 5 bases and J gave up 3 bases, with 5 bases separating them. This CDR3 is 11 amino acids long. The DNA of the CDR3 is TGTGCCAGCAGTGCGGGCTACGAGCAGTACTTC. The encoded protein is CASSAGYEQYF.

This clone occurred once. The V call is TRBV15, the J call TRBJ1-5, with a weak D call TRBD1 (6 bases). From germline, CDR1 is LNHNV and CDR2 YYDKDF (reference sequence). Trimming shortened V by 0 bases and J by 4 bases, and 10 bases separated the two germline ends. This CDR3 comprises 15 residues. As DNA, the CDR3 is TGTGCCACCAGCAGAGAGTTCCAGGGGAATCAGCCCCAGCATTTT. As protein: CATSREFQGNQPQHF.